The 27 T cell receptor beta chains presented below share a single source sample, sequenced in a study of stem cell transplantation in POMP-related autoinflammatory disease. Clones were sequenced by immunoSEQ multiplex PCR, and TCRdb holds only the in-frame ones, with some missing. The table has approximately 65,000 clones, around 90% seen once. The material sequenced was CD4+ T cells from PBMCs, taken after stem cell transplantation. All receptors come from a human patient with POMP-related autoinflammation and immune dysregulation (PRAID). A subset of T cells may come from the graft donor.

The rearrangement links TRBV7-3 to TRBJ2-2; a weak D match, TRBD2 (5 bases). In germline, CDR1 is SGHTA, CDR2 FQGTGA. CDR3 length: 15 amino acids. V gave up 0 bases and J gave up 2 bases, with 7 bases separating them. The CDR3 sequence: CASSLTTGNTGELFF. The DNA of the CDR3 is TGTGCCAGCAGCTTAACGACGGGAAACACCGGGGAGCTGTTTTTT.

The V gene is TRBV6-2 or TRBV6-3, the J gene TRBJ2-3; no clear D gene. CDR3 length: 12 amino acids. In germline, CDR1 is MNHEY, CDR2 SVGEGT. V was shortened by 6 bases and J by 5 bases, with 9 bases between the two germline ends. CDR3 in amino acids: CASSRVQDTQYF. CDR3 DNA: TGTGCCAGCAGCCGCGTGCAAGATACGCAGTATTTT.

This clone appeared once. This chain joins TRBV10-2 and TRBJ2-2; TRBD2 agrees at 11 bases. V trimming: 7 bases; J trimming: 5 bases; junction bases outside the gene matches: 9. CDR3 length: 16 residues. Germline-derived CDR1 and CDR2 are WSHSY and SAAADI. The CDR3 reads CASKRETSGGTGELFF. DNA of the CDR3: TGCGCCAGCAAAAGGGAAACTAGCGGGGGTACCGGGGAGCTGTTTTTT.

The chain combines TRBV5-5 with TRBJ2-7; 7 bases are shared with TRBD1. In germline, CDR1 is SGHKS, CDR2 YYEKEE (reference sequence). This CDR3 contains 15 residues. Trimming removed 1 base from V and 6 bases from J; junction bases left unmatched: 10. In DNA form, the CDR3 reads TGTGCCAGCAGCTTGAGACAGGGTTCTAGAGGCGAGCAGTACTTC. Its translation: CASSLRQGSRGEQYF.

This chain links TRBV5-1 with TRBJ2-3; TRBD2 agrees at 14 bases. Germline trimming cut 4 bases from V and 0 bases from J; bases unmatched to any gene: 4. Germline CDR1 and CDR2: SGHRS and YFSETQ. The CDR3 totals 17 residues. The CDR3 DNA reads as TGCGCCAGCAGCCGGACTAGCGGGAGGACTAGCACAGATACGCAGTATTTT. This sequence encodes CASSRTSGRTSTDTQYF.

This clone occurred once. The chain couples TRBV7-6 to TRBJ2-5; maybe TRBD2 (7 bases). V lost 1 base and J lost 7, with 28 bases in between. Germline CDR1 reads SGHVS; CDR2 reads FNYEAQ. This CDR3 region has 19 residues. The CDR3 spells CASSLEGGLWRKRPRTQYF. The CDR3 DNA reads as TGTGCCAGCAGCTTAGAGGGGGGGCTTTGGCGGAAGCGCCCCCGGACCCAGTACTTC.

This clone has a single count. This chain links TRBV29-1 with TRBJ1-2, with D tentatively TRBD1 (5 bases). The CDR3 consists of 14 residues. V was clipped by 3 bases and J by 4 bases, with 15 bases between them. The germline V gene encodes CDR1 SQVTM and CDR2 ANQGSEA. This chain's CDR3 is CSVEVHGAVYGYTF. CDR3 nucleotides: TGCAGCGTTGAGGTCCACGGGGCTGTCTATGGCTACACCTTC.

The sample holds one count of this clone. The CDR3 loop reads CASSPPDRRAEAFF. CDR3 in DNA: TGTGCCAGCTCACCACCTGATCGAAGGGCTGAAGCTTTCTTT. V gene TRBV18 combines with J gene TRBJ1-1, with no clear D. The V gene lost 0 bases and the J gene lost 6 bases, with 11 bases spanning the gap. The germline V gene encodes CDR1 KGHSH and CDR2 LQKENI. CDR3 length: 14 amino acids.

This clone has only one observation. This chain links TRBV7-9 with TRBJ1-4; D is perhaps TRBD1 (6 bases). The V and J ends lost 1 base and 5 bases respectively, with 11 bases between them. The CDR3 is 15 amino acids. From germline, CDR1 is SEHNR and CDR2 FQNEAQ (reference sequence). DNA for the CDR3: TGTGCCAGCAGCTTAGGGGACACTGGCAATGAAAAACTGTTTTTT. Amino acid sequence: CASSLGDTGNEKLFF.

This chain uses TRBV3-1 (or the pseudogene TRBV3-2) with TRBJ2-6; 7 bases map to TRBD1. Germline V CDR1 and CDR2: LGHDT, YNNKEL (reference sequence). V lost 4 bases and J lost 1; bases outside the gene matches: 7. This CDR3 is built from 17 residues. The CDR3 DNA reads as TGTGCCAGCAGCCCGCGGACAGGCCGATCTGGGGCCAACGTCCTGACTTTC. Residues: CASSPRTGRSGANVLTF.

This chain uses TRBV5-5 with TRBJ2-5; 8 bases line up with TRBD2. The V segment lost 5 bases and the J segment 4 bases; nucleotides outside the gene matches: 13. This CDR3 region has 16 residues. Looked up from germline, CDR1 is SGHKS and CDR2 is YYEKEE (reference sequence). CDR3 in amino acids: CASRSSGSTSAETQYF. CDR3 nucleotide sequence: TGTGCCAGCAGGTCGTCCGGATCGACTAGCGCAGAGACCCAGTACTTC.

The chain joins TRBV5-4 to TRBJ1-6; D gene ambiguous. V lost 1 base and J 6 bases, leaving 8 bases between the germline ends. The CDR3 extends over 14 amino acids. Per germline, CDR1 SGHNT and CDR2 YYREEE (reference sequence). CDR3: CASSLRRGNSPLHF. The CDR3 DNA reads TGTGCCAGCAGCTTGCGACGGGGTAATTCACCCCTCCACTTT.

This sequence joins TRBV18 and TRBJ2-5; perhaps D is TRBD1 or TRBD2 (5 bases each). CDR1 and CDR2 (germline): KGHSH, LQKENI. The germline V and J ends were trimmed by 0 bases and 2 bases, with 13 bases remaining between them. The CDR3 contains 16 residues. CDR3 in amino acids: CASSPPRGEKQETQYF. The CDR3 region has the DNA TGTGCCAGCTCACCACCGAGGGGAGAAAAGCAAGAGACCCAGTACTTC.

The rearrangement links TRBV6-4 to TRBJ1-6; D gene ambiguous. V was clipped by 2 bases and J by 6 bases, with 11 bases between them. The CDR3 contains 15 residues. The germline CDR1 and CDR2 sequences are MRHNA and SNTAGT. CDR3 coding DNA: TGTGCCAGCAGTGACGGAGGACTGACTAATTCACCCCTCCACTTT. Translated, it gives CASSDGGLTNSPLHF.

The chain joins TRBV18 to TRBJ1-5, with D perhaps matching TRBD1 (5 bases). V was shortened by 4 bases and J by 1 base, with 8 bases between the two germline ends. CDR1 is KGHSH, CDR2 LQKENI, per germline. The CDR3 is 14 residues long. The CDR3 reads CASSQRDSNQPQHF. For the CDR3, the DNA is TGTGCCAGCTCACAAAGGGACAGCAATCAGCCCCAGCATTTT.

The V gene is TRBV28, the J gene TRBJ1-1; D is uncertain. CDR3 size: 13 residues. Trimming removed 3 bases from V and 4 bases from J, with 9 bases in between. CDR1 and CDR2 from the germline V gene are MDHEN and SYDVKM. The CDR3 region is CASSFRVRTEAFF. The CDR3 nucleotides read TGTGCCAGCAGTTTTAGGGTCCGCACTGAAGCTTTCTTT.

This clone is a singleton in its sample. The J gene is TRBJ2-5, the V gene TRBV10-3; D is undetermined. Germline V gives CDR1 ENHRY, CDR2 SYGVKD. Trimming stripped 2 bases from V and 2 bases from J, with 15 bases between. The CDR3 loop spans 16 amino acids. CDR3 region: CAISERNMGNQETQYF. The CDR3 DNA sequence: TGTGCCATCAGTGAGCGTAATATGGGGAATCAAGAGACCCAGTACTTC.

Written as DNA, the CDR3 is TGTGCCAGCAGCTTTAACACAGGGGGGGTAAACATTCAGTACTTC. As protein: CASSFNTGGVNIQYF. V gene TRBV2 combines with J gene TRBJ2-4; the D gene is possibly TRBD1 (8 bases). This CDR3 has 15 residues. The V gene lost 6 bases and the J gene lost 6 bases, with 18 bases spanning the gap. Germline CDR1 and CDR2: SNHLY and FYNNEI.

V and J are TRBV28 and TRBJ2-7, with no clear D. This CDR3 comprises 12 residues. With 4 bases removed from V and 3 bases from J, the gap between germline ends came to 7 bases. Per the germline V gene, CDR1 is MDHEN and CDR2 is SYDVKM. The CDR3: CASSSNSYEQYV. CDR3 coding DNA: TGTGCCAGCAGTTCCAACAGCTACGAGCAGTACGTC.

The CDR3 DNA reads as TGCGCCAGCAGAGTTACCGGGGGCTCTGGAAACACCATATATTTT. The encoded protein is CASRVTGGSGNTIYF. The chain is built from TRBV5-1 and TRBJ1-3; weak D call: TRBD1 (5 bases). V was cut by 5 bases and J by 0 bases, with 12 bases left in between. Looked up from germline, CDR1 is SGHRS and CDR2 is YFSETQ. This CDR3 has 15 residues.

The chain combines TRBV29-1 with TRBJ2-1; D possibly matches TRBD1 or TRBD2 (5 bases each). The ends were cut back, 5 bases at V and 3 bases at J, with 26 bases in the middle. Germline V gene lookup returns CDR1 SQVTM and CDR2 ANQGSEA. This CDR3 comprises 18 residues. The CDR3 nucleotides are TGCAGCGTTCCCGTCACCGGACACGGGATGAAGAACTACAATGAGCAGTTCTTC. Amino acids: CSVPVTGHGMKNYNEQFF.

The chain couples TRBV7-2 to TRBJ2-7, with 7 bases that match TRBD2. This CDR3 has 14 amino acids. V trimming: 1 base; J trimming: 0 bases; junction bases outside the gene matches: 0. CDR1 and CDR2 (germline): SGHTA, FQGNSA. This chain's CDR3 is CASSLGGGSYEQYV. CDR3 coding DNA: TGTGCCAGCAGCTTAGGCGGGGGCTCCTACGAGCAGTACGTC.

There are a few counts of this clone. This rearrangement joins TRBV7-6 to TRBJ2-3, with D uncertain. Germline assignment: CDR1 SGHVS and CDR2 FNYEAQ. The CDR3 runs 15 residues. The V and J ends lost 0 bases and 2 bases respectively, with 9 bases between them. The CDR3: CASSLAFGPTDTQYF. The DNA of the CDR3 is TGTGCCAGCAGCTTAGCCTTTGGCCCCACAGATACGCAGTATTTT.

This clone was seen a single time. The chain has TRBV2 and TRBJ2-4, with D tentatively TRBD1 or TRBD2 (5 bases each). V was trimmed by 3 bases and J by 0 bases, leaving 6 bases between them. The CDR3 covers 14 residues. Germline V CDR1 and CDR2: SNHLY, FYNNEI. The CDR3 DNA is TGTGCCAGCAGTGAGGGGGTAGCCAAAAACATTCAGTACTTC. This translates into CASSEGVAKNIQYF.

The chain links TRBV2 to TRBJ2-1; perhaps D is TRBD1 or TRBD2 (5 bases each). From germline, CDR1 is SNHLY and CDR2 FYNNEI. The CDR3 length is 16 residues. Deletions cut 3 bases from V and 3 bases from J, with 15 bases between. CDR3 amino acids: CASSDSPGRIYNEQFF. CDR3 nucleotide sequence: TGTGCCAGCAGTGATTCCCCGGGACGAATCTACAATGAGCAGTTCTTC. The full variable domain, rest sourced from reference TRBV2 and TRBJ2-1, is EPEVTQTPSHQVTQMGQEVILRCVPISNHLYFYWYRQILGQKVEFLVSFYNNEISEKSEIFDDQFSVERPDGSNFTLKIRSTKLEDSAMYFCASSDSPGRIYNEQFFGPGTRLTVL.

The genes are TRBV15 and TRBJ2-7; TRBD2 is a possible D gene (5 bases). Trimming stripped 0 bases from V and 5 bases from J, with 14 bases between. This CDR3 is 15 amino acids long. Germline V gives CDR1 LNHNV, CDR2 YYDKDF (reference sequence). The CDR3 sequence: CATSRDMAEANEQYF. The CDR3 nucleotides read TGTGCCACCAGCAGAGATATGGCGGAGGCGAACGAGCAGTACTTC.

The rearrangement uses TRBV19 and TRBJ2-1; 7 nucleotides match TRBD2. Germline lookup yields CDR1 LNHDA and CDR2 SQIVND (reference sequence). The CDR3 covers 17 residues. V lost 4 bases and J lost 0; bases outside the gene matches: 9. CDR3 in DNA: TGTGCCAGTAGTAGGCCGGGGCTAGCGGTCTCCTACAATGAGCAGTTCTTC. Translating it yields CASSRPGLAVSYNEQFF. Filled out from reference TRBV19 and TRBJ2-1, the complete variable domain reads DGGITQSPKYLFRKEGQNVTLSCEQNLNHDAMYWYRQDPGQGLRLIYYSQIVNDFQKGDIAEGYSVSREKKESFPLTVTSAQKNPTAFYLCASSRPGLAVSYNEQFFGPGTRLTVL.